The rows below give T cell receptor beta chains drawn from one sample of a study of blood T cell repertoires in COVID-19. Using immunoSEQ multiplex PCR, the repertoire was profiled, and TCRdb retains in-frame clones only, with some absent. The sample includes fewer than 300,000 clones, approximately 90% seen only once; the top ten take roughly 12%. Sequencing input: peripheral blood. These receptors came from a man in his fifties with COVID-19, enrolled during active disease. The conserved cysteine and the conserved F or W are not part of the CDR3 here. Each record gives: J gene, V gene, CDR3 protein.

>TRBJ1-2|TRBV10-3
ASAGNYGYT
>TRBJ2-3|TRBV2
ASSPRQGRTDTQY
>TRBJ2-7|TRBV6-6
ASRASGAEQY
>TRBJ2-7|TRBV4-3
ASSQGGLVRRHEQY
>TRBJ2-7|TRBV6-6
ASSHYEREGDEQY
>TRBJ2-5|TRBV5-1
ASSIAGTEKETQY
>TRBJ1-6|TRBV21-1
ASSKARDRRFSPLH
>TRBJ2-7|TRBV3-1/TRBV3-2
ASSQGLDGGSEQY
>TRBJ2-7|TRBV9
ASSVGLGLAGGPSYEQY
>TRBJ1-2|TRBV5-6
ASSFRGAEHFGYT